The clone carrying this T cell receptor (beta chain) was recorded only once. The memory fraction was CD4+CD45RO+CD25- cells. MiXCR, run by TCRdb on the 5' RACE reads, gives a single entry per CDR3 protein. The table includes about 8,300 distinct CDR3 sequences, about 47% detected once. Germline CDR1 and CDR2: DFQATT and SNEGSKA (reference sequence). Deletions cut 0 bases from V and 2 bases from J, with 14 bases between. CDR3 length: 15 amino acids. The receptor comes from a female donor with breast cancer. The chain employs TRBV20-1 and TRBJ2-7; possibly TRBD1 for D (6 bases). Material: memory CD4+ T cells sorted from a lymph node. The subset here: memory CD4+ T cells, CD4+CD45RO+CD25-. For the CDR3, the DNA is TGCAGTGCTAGAGAAGGGGGTGGGAACACCTACGAGCAGTACTTC. Amino acids: CSAREGGGNTYEQYF.